The clone carrying this T cell receptor beta chain is a singleton in its sample. Its antigen is still unknown. The sample originates from a study of OX40 agonist ivuxolimab in advanced cancers. Broader study findings: Still undetermined is the antigen specificity of the expanded peripheral T cells. Low normalized clonal expansion also occurred in some nonresponding patients.

The repertoire was sequenced with immunoSEQ multiplex PCR; TCRdb's copy has only in-frame clones and lacks some. The profile covers 66,000 or so clones, with roughly 81% appearing a single time and about 1.6% taken by the ten largest. Germline V gene sequence: CDR1 MDHEN, CDR2 SYDVKM. J gave up 3 bases and V 3 bases, and 11 bases lay outside the gene matches. The CDR3 is 16 residues long. The sequence came from an adult with an advanced solid tumor such as melanoma, head and neck, liver or kidney cancer. The rearrangement links TRBV28 to TRBJ2-7; 7 nucleotides match TRBD2. The sample was CD4+ or CD8+ T cells sorted from blood, taken in a trial of the OX40 agonist ivuxolimab. For the CDR3, the DNA is TGTGCCAGCAGTTTCCTATCTAGCGGAAAATTCTACGAGCAGTACTTC. The encoded protein is CASSFLSSGKFYEQYF.